Below are 11 T cell receptor beta chains sequenced from a single sample in a study of blood T cell repertoires in COVID-19. Here immunoSEQ multiplex PCR was the method, and the copy in TCRdb shows in-frame clones only, minus some. The data show fewer than 350,000 clones, about nine tenths seen once. The specimen sequenced was peripheral blood. The receptors were sampled from a woman aged 25 to 39 with COVID-19, enrolled during active disease.

The chain combines TRBV24-1 with TRBJ1-1; 8 nucleotides match TRBD1. The CDR3 spans 16 residues. J was trimmed by 0 bases and V by 9 bases; bases with no gene match: 11. The germline CDR1 and CDR2 sequences are KGHDR and SFDVKD. The CDR3 DNA follows: TGTGCCACCCGCCCGAACAGGGGGGCCATGAACACTGAAGCTTTCTTT. Protein sequence: CATRPNRGAMNTEAFF.

The chain joins TRBV28 to TRBJ1-5; 10 nucleotides line up with TRBD1. The J segment lost 5 bases and the V segment lost 4 bases, leaving 8 bases of the junction unmatched. The CDR3 spans 16 residues. In germline, CDR1 is MDHEN, CDR2 SYDVKM. The CDR3 DNA follows: TGTGCCAGCAGTTCACTCGACAGGGGGCGTGATCAGCCCCAGCATTTT. Residues: CASSSLDRGRDQPQHF.

J is TRBJ1-1 and V is TRBV5-1; D ambiguous. This CDR3 has 12 amino acids. Trimming left V 0 bases short and J 10 bases short, with 10 bases between. Germline values: CDR1 SGHRS, CDR2 YFSETQ. CDR3 protein: CASSLAGERAFF. CDR3 coding DNA: TGCGCCAGCAGCTTGGCCGGGGAACGAGCTTTCTTT.

The chain combines TRBV24-1 with TRBJ1-1, with TRBD1 identical over 8 bases. CDR1 is KGHDR, CDR2 SFDVKD, per germline. CDR3 length: 13 amino acids. The J segment lost 6 bases and the V segment lost 5 bases, leaving 4 bases of the junction unmatched. The chain's CDR3 is CATSARTGSEAFF. The CDR3 nucleotides read TGTGCCACCAGTGCTAGGACAGGGTCTGAAGCTTTCTTT.

The chain recombines TRBV5-6 with TRBJ2-3; weak D call: TRBD1 (6 bases). CDR3 length equals 15 residues. Germline-derived CDR1 and CDR2 are SGHDT and YYEEEE. Trimming took off 2 bases at V and 5 bases at J, with 15 bases between the two ends. The CDR3 DNA is TGTGCCAGCAGCTTCGGGTGGGGGCGCGGAGATACGCAGTATTTT. This gives the protein CASSFGWGRGDTQYF.

The chain uses TRBV5-1 and TRBJ2-3; unclear D gene. V lost 5 bases to trimming and J lost 0 bases, with 4 bases between them. The germline gives CDR1 SGHRS, CDR2 YFSETQ. This CDR3 has 12 residues. CDR3 in DNA: TGCGCCAGCAGGGCAAGCACAGATACGCAGTATTTT. Protein sequence: CASRASTDTQYF.

The CDR3 reads CASSEQGLVNEQFF. CDR3 nucleotides: TGTGCCAGCAGTGAACAGGGCTTGGTCAATGAGCAGTTCTTC. The V call is TRBV2, the J call TRBJ2-1, with D maybe TRBD1 (5 bases). This CDR3 is 14 amino acids long. With 2 bases removed from V and 6 bases from J, the gap between germline ends came to 11 bases. Germline loops: CDR1 SNHLY, CDR2 FYNNEI. Filled out from reference TRBV2 and TRBJ2-1, the complete variable domain reads EPEVTQTPSHQVTQMGQEVILRCVPISNHLYFYWYRQILGQKVEFLVSFYNNEISEKSEIFDDQFSVERPDGSNFTLKIRSTKLEDSAMYFCASSEQGLVNEQFFGPGTRLTVL.

This chain links TRBV2 with TRBJ2-7; D not certain. This CDR3 contains 13 residues. Trimming cost V 6 bases and J 0 bases, with 9 bases left between them. Germline V gene data show CDR1 as SNHLY and CDR2 as FYNNEI. The CDR3 here is CASRQMSSYEQYF. DNA for the CDR3: TGTGCCAGCAGACAGATGAGCTCCTACGAGCAGTACTTC.

The chain is built from TRBV30 and TRBJ2-7; 13 nucleotides line up with TRBD2. J was trimmed by 4 bases and V by 8 bases; bases with no gene match: 8. This CDR3 spans 14 amino acids. Germline V gene data show CDR1 as GTSNPN and CDR2 as SVGIG (reference sequence). This CDR3 is CAGQTSGRPYEQYF. The CDR3 DNA sequence: TGTGCCGGACAGACTAGCGGGAGGCCATACGAGCAGTACTTC.

The chain carries TRBV25-1 and TRBJ2-5, with a tentative D call TRBD2 (5 bases). Germline V CDR1 and CDR2: MGHDK, SYGVNS. V was shortened by 3 bases and J by 5 bases, with 16 bases between the two germline ends. This CDR3 comprises 15 residues. The CDR3 sequence: CASSDSSGGLETQYF. The CDR3 nucleotides are TGTGCCAGCAGTGATTCGTCAGGAGGTTTGGAGACCCAGTACTTC.

This rearrangement joins TRBV5-1 to TRBJ2-7; D may be TRBD2 (5 bases). The germline V gene encodes CDR1 SGHRS and CDR2 YFSETQ. V was cut by 4 bases and J by 7 bases, with 15 bases left in between. The CDR3 runs 13 residues. The CDR3 reads CASSTGGRWEQYF. The CDR3 region has the DNA TGCGCCAGCAGCACCGGAGGTCGATGGGAGCAGTACTTC. Full variable domain (rest looked up from reference TRBV5-1 and TRBJ2-7): KAGVTQTPRYLIKTRGQQVTLSCSPISGHRSVSWYQQTPGQGLQFLFEYFSETQRNKGNFPGRFSGRQFSNSRSEMNVSTLELGDSALYLCASSTGGRWEQYFGPGTRLTVT.